What follows are 2 T cell receptor beta chains derived from one specimen sequenced in a study of CD8 T cells in Susac syndrome (dated by TCRdb to the late 2010s). Preparation of the library involved the immunoSEQ multiplex PCR assay. RNA was extracted using the RNeasy kit, and about 0.45 to 1 ug of the RNA was reverse transcribed with random hexamers. In-frame beta chains were kept once TCRdb had trimmed the public reads at Q25 with fastp and called clones with MiXCR. Entries that share a CDR3 protein sequence are merged under the most common genes and DNA. The table for this sample lists 200,000 to 250,000 distinct CDR3 sequences; 95% of them were counted only once. The top ten constitute around 0.099% of the sample. The sequencing input was CD4+ T cells from PBMCs. The receptor source for this set is a human donor with multiple sclerosis.

V usage is TRBV9 and J usage is TRBJ1-2; 8 positions agree with TRBD1. The V segment lost 0 bases and the J segment 4 bases; nucleotides outside the gene matches: 11. The CDR3 contains 17 residues. Germline CDR1 reads SGDLS; CDR2 reads YYNGEE. DNA of the CDR3: TGTGCCAGCAGCGTAGTGACAGGGGCCGGAGTGAGCTATGGCTACACCTTC. Translating gives CASSVVTGAGVSYGYTF.

The chain is built from TRBV18 and TRBJ2-3; D gene unclear. Trimming stripped 5 bases from V and 4 bases from J, with 10 bases between. The CDR3 is made up of 13 amino acids. Germline-derived CDR1 and CDR2 are KGHSH and LQKENI. The CDR3 nucleotides are TGTGCCAGCTCAGCCAATATGGCAGATACGCAGTATTTT. As protein: CASSANMADTQYF.